This T cell receptor (beta chain) was recorded in a study of T cell changes during pregnancy in multiple sclerosis. Clones were sequenced by immunoSEQ multiplex PCR, and TCRdb holds only the in-frame ones, with some missing. The data hold more than 40,000 clones, with approximately 87% observed a single time. V dropped 5 bases and J dropped 6 bases, with 15 bases sitting between them. The CDR3 is 14 residues long. Germline V gene sequence: CDR1 LNHNV, CDR2 YYDKDF (reference sequence). The receptor comes from a female donor in good health, enrolled as a control in a pregnancy study. The source was peripheral blood, collected in the first trimester of pregnancy. The chain recombines TRBV15 with TRBJ2-3; possibly TRBD1 for D (6 bases). This CDR3 reads CATSSSGVVDTQYF. DNA for the CDR3: TGTGCCACCAGCTCCTCAGGGGTGGTGGATACGCAGTATTTT.